This T cell receptor (beta chain) was recorded in a study of OX40 agonist ivuxolimab in advanced cancers. The CDR3 is made up of 10 amino acids. V lost 6 bases, J lost 6 bases, and 5 bases lay in between. CDR1 MNHNS and CDR2 SASEGT come from the germline V gene. General observations from the study: Relative to CD4+ cells, CD8+ T cells on average had more expanded clones.

At baseline, cycle 4 day 1, and cycle 7 day 1, blood was sampled. Measured with immunoSEQ multiplex PCR; TCRdb has only the in-frame clones, and not every one. The table shows 65,000 to 100,000 clones, with over 75% occurring only once. This clone was counted a few times. Its antigen is undetermined. Sequencing used CD4+ or CD8+ T cells sorted from blood, obtained in a trial of the OX40 agonist ivuxolimab. The V gene is TRBV6-1, the J gene TRBJ1-2; D is ambiguous. This sequence originates from an adult with an advanced solid tumor such as melanoma, head and neck, liver or kidney cancer. The CDR3 region is CASREDGYTF. The CDR3 bases are TGTGCCAGCAGGGAGGATGGCTACACCTTC.